The 16 T cell receptor beta chains below were found in one sample sequenced in a study of Ad26.COV2.S vaccination and SARS-CoV-2 variants. Assay: immunoSEQ multiplex PCR; the TCRdb copy retains only in-frame clones and omits some. The table has under 400,000 clones, over 75% seen once. Treatment denoted: about 20 received Ad26.COV2.S at low or high dose, single or two shots; about 5 received placebo; per-sample allocation not given. Specimen acquisition occurred on day 63 following the initial vaccine or placebo injection. The sequences come from peripheral blood, collected in a trial of Ad26.COV2.S vaccine versus placebo. These receptor sequences come from a person between 18 and 65 years old who received the Ad26.COV2.S COVID-19 vaccine or a placebo.

The genes are TRBV7-8 and TRBJ1-2, with a tentative D call TRBD1 (6 bases). Germline V gene lookup returns CDR1 SGHVS and CDR2 FQNEAQ. This CDR3 contains 13 residues. Trimming stripped 1 base from V and 6 bases from J, with 9 bases between. CDR3 nucleotides: TGTGCCAGCAGCTTAGGGGCAGGGGATGGCTACACCTTC. Protein product: CASSLGAGDGYTF. Supplemented by reference TRBV7-8 and TRBJ1-2, the full variable domain reads GAGVSQSPRYKVAKRGQDVALRCDPISGHVSLFWYQQALGQGPEFLTYFQNEAQLDKSGLPSDRFFAERPEGSVSTLKIQRTQQEDSAVYLCASSLGAGDGYTFGSGTRLTVV.

This sequence joins TRBV6-6 and TRBJ2-1, with 12 bases aligning to TRBD2. Germline CDR1 MNHNY, CDR2 SVGAGI (reference sequence). After removal of 5 bases from V and 1 base from J, the junction contained 3 bases not matched to a gene. This CDR3 region has 16 residues. CDR3 bases: TGTGCCAGCAGTCTAACTAGCGGGGGGTCCTACAATGAGCAGTTCTTC. This encodes CASSLTSGGSYNEQFF.

V gene TRBV28 combines with J gene TRBJ1-4; 12 nucleotides line up with TRBD1. Trimming cost V 6 bases and J 5 bases; bases outside gene matches: 10. The germline V gene encodes CDR1 MDHEN and CDR2 SYDVKM. The CDR3 has 17 residues. Here the CDR3 reads CASRRGTGGAENEKLFF. CDR3 DNA: TGTGCCAGCAGACGAGGGACAGGGGGCGCCGAAAATGAAAAACTGTTTTTT.

The sample holds one count of this clone. V usage is TRBV4-1 and J usage is TRBJ2-7; a weak D match, TRBD1 (9 bases). The germline V and J ends were trimmed by 1 base and 3 bases, with 16 bases remaining between them. Germline-derived CDR1 and CDR2 are MGHRA and YSYEKL. The CDR3 is 16 residues long. CDR3 loop: CASSQVAGQGFYEQYF. The CDR3 coding sequence is TGCGCCAGCAGCCAAGTAGCGGGACAGGGTTTCTACGAGCAGTACTTC.

The genes are TRBV7-3 and TRBJ1-1; D gene uncertain. Germline V gene sequence: CDR1 SGHTA, CDR2 FQGTGA. The CDR3 length is 13 residues. Trimming shortened V by 4 bases and J by 0 bases, and 6 bases separated the two germline ends. Written as DNA, the CDR3 is TGTGCCAGCAGCTCCAGAGTGAACACTGAAGCTTTCTTT. Translation gives CASSSRVNTEAFF.

This chain uses TRBV25-1 with TRBJ1-2, with 7 bases identical to TRBD1. V gave up 9 bases and J gave up 2 bases; unmatched junction bases: 15. The CDR3 is 16 residues long. Germline loops: CDR1 MGHDK, CDR2 SYGVNS. CDR3 bases: TGTGCCAGTTCCACTGAGGACAGGCCCTACAACTATGGCTACACCTTC. It translates to CASSTEDRPYNYGYTF.

This rearrangement joins TRBV2 to TRBJ1-6, with 7 positions matching TRBD1. In germline, CDR1 is SNHLY, CDR2 FYNNEI. CDR3 length: 14 amino acids. The J segment lost 14 bases and the V segment lost 2 bases, leaving 9 bases of the junction unmatched. The CDR3 protein is CASSETRQGQALHF. The DNA of the CDR3 is TGTGCCAGCAGTGAAACAAGACAGGGACAAGCCCTCCACTTT.

The genes are TRBV7-2 and TRBJ2-3; the D gene could be TRBD1 or TRBD2 (6 bases each). V gave up 6 bases and J gave up 3 bases, with 19 bases separating them. This CDR3 has 16 residues. The germline V gene encodes CDR1 SGHTA and CDR2 FQGNSA. CDR3 residues: CASSLNRGAGTDTQYF. CDR3 DNA sequence: TGTGCCAGCAGTTTAAATAGGGGGGCTGGTACAGATACGCAGTATTTT.

The genes are TRBV11-3 and TRBJ2-3; D could derive from TRBD1 or TRBD2 (6 bases each). This CDR3 comprises 16 residues. The germline V and J ends were trimmed by 1 base and 0 bases, with 11 bases remaining between them. The germline V gene has CDR1 SGHNT and CDR2 YENEEA. DNA for the CDR3: TGTGCCAGCAGCTTAGTGCCGGGGGCTAGCACAGATACGCAGTATTTT. Its translation is CASSLVPGASTDTQYF.

J is TRBJ1-1 and V is TRBV7-9; perhaps TRBD1 as D (5 bases). The CDR3 loop spans 18 amino acids. The V and J ends lost 4 bases and 1 base respectively, with 22 bases between them. Looked up from germline, CDR1 is SEHNR and CDR2 is FQNEAQ (reference sequence). The CDR3 coding sequence is TGTGCCAGCAGCTCTAGCCCGGGACTGGGAGGTTCGAACACTGAAGCTTTCTTT. It yields the protein CASSSSPGLGGSNTEAFF.

This clone was seen a handful of times. V and J are TRBV19 and TRBJ1-1; the D gene is possibly TRBD1 (5 bases). With 3 bases removed from V and 4 bases from J, the gap between germline ends came to 9 bases. The CDR3 is 13 amino acids. Looked up from germline, CDR1 is LNHDA and CDR2 is SQIVND (reference sequence). This CDR3 is CASSMRDPTEAFF. CDR3 nucleotide sequence: TGTGCCAGTAGTATGAGGGACCCCACTGAAGCTTTCTTT.

As to this clone: The junction departs from germline at one end; a sequencing error may be responsible. This chain links TRBV5-1 with TRBJ2-1; D is possibly TRBD2 (6 bases). The CDR3 is made up of 15 amino acids. Germline loops: CDR1 SGHRS, CDR2 YFSETQ. CDR3 in amino acids: CASSRVGGNYIEQFF. CDR3 bases: TGCGCCAGCAGCCGGGTGGGGGGAAACTACATTGAGCAGTTCTTC. Full variable domain (outside the CDR3, taken from reference TRBV5-1 and TRBJ2-1): KAGVTQTPRYLIKTRGQQVTLSCSPISGHRSVSWYQQTPGQGLQFLFEYFSETQRNKGNFPGRFSGRQFSNSRSEMNVSTLELGDSALYLCASSRVGGNYIEQFFGPGTRLTVL.

The rearrangement uses TRBV7-6 and TRBJ2-1; D could derive from TRBD1 or TRBD2 (5 bases each). The CDR3 length is 17 residues. V lost 5 bases and J 1 base, leaving 18 bases between the germline ends. Germline V CDR1 and CDR2: SGHVS, FNYEAQ. CDR3: CASSPRAGTESYNEQFF. The CDR3, as DNA: TGTGCCAGCAGCCCCAGGGCAGGGACGGAGTCCTACAATGAGCAGTTCTTC.

The gene calls are TRBV20-1 and TRBJ2-7; no reliable D call. Trimming cost V 1 base and J 4 bases, with 5 bases left between them. The V gene's germline CDR1 is DFQATT and CDR2 SNEGSKA (reference sequence). The CDR3 length is 11 residues. The CDR3 nucleotides read TGCAGTGCTAGAGCCCCATACGAGCAGTACTTC. Its translation: CSARAPYEQYF.

This rearrangement joins TRBV18 to TRBJ2-7, with D uncertain. The V gene's germline CDR1 is KGHSH and CDR2 LQKENI. The CDR3 length is 16 residues. The V gene lost 3 bases and the J gene lost 4 bases, with 19 bases spanning the gap. CDR3 residues: CASSPPQTIKRYEQYF. Written as DNA, the CDR3 is TGTGCCAGCTCACCCCCACAAACAATAAAAAGATACGAGCAGTACTTC.

V gene TRBV7-2 combines with J gene TRBJ2-3; unclear D gene. The CDR3 loop spans 15 amino acids. The ends were cut back, 4 bases at V and 2 bases at J, with 13 bases in the middle. Germline CDR1 SGHTA, CDR2 FQGNSA. The DNA for the CDR3 is TGTGCCAGCAGCTCTCTATTTCAGAACACAGATACGCAGTATTTT. It encodes CASSSLFQNTDTQYF. Combining the CDR3 with reference TRBV7-2 and TRBJ2-3 gives the whole variable domain GAGVSQSPSNKVTEKGKDVELRCDPISGHTALYWYRQSLGQGLEFLIYFQGNSAPDKSGLPSDRFSAERTGGSVSTLTIQRTQQEDSAVYLCASSSLFQNTDTQYFGPGTRLTVL.